These 8 T cell receptor beta chains came from one sample sequenced in a study of blood T cell repertoires in COVID-19 (dated by TCRdb to between 2020 and 2021). Library prep was done by the immunoSEQ multiplex PCR assay. TCRdb's version of the immuneACCESS table is confined to in-frame rearrangements and falls short of the full clone set. An unresolved V gene accounts for under half of the shortfall where checked; the remainder is of unknown origin. The sample has tens of thousands of clones on record, roughly 87% of them singletons. The ten top clones hold around 10% of the sample. Sample: peripheral blood. The origin of the receptors is a middle-aged man with acute or convalescent COVID-19.

V usage is TRBV4-1 and J usage is TRBJ2-2; TRBD2 matches 13 bases. This CDR3 is built from 18 residues. With V trimmed by 2 bases and J by 6 bases, 9 bases remained unmatched. Germline V gene lookup returns CDR1 MGHRA and CDR2 YSYEKL. The CDR3, as DNA: TGCGCCAGCAGCCAACCCTTACTAGCGGGAGGGCCGGCCGGGGAGCTGTTTTTT. It translates to CASSQPLLAGGPAGELFF.

About this clone: A read error may account for a junction end that differs from germline. Other DNA sequences in this sample translate to the same CDR3. The gene calls are TRBV7-8 and TRBJ2-1, with D possibly TRBD2 on 6 matching bases. Germline V lookup: CDR1 SGHVS, CDR2 FQNEAQ. This CDR3 spans 18 amino acids. This CDR3 is CASSLAVGGGGPYNEQFF. CDR3 coding DNA: TGCGCCAGCAGCTTAGCGGTGGGGGGAGGAGGACCCTACAATGAGCAGTTCTTC.

V is TRBV28 and J is TRBJ1-5; a possible D gene is TRBD1 (5 bases). Germline assignment: CDR1 MDHEN and CDR2 SYDVKM. V lost 3 bases, J lost 5 bases, and 11 bases lay in between. This CDR3 is 14 amino acids long. The CDR3 DNA reads TGTGCCAGCAGTTTCGGGGGGAATTATCAGCCCCAGCATTTT. This translates into CASSFGGNYQPQHF. The complete variable domain, with remaining parts taken from reference TRBV28 and TRBJ1-5, reads DVKVTQSSRYLVKRTGEKVFLECVQDMDHENMFWYRQDPGLGLRLIYFSYDVKMKEKGDIPEGYSVSREKKERFSLILESASTNQTSMYLCASSFGGNYQPQHFGDGTRLSIL.

The chain has TRBV10-3 and TRBJ2-5; TRBD1 matches 9 bases. V lost 4 bases, J lost 4 bases, and 7 bases stayed unmatched. This CDR3 region has 15 residues. Germline CDR1 ENHRY, CDR2 SYGVKD. The DNA of the CDR3 is TGTGCCATCAGTGGTATAGGACAGGGGACAGAGACCCAGTACTTC. Translated: CAISGIGQGTETQYF.

J is TRBJ2-2 and V is TRBV30, with TRBD2 as a possible D gene (6 bases). The CDR3 sequence is 15 residues long. Trimming cost V 8 bases and J 2 bases, with 18 bases left between them. The germline CDR1 and CDR2 sequences are GTSNPN and SVGIG (reference sequence). The CDR3 reads CAHRRGRPNTGELFF. In DNA, the CDR3 is TGTGCCCACAGGAGAGGGAGGCCCAACACCGGGGAGCTGTTTTTT.

The V call is TRBV5-1, the J call TRBJ1-1, with D unresolved. This CDR3 spans 15 amino acids. Germline loops: CDR1 SGHRS, CDR2 YFSETQ. V lost 4 bases and J 3 bases, leaving 16 bases between the germline ends. CDR3 in amino acids: CASSLIVGRYTEAFF. The CDR3 DNA sequence: TGCGCCAGCAGCCTAATTGTGGGGAGGTACACTGAAGCTTTCTTT.

The V gene is TRBV28, the J gene TRBJ1-5; D not resolved. The CDR3 totals 14 residues. The germline V gene encodes CDR1 MDHEN and CDR2 SYDVKM. Trimming left V 5 bases short and J 6 bases short, with 14 bases between. The chain's CDR3 is CASSTGAPPQPQHF. Here the CDR3 DNA reads TGTGCCAGCAGTACGGGTGCGCCGCCTCAGCCCCAGCATTTT. Combining the CDR3 with reference TRBV28 and TRBJ1-5 gives the whole variable domain DVKVTQSSRYLVKRTGEKVFLECVQDMDHENMFWYRQDPGLGLRLIYFSYDVKMKEKGDIPEGYSVSREKKERFSLILESASTNQTSMYLCASSTGAPPQPQHFGDGTRLSIL.

V is TRBV21-1 and J is TRBJ1-2; the table calls TRBD1, which could not be checked here. TRBV21-1 is a pseudogene locus. This CDR3 is built from 14 residues. The CDR3 protein is CASSNLGTGSGYTF. In DNA, the CDR3 is TGTGCCAGCAGCAACCTAGGGACAGGGTCCGGCTACACCTTC.